The entry below describes one T cell receptor (beta chain). Method: immunoSEQ multiplex PCR; TCRdb's copy keeps in-frame clones and lacks some. The sample yields approximately 27,000 clones, roughly nine tenths seen once. This sample was included in a study of T cell changes during pregnancy in multiple sclerosis. The germline V gene has CDR1 MDHEN and CDR2 SYDVKM. Trimming at V came to 7 bases and at J to 0 bases, leaving 4 bases not matched to a gene. This CDR3 contains 15 residues. The origin of this receptor is a female donor with multiple sclerosis, enrolled in a pregnancy study. Here the sequenced sample was CD8+ T cells from peripheral blood mononuclear cells, taken before pregnancy. The rearrangement links TRBV28 to TRBJ1-1; 11 nucleotides line up with TRBD1. The CDR3 region is CASTWTGGLNTEAFF. CDR3 in DNA: TGTGCCAGCACCTGGACAGGGGGCTTGAACACTGAAGCTTTCTTT.